Listed below are T cell receptor beta chains from one sample, sequenced in a study of Ad26.COV2.S vaccination and SARS-CoV-2 variants. Sequenced by immunoSEQ multiplex PCR; TCRdb stores in-frame clones only, minus some. The table shows 300,000 to 400,000 clones, with 86% occurring only once. Source: peripheral blood, taken in a trial of Ad26.COV2.S vaccine versus placebo. The receptors originated from a person between 18 and 60 years old who received the Ad26.COV2.S COVID-19 vaccine or a placebo. Both conserved end residues are part of each CDR3.

cdr3_length j_call v_call cdr3_aa
14 TRBJ1-2 TRBV7-2 CASSLRRGSYGYTF
13 TRBJ1-1 TRBV30 CAWSVKMNTEAFF
14 TRBJ2-7 TRBV7-2 CASSFRDGNYEQYF
15 TRBJ1-5 TRBV12-2 CASRLGGAGNQPQHF
15 TRBJ1-1 TRBV27 CASSAASKGNTEAFF
14 TRBJ2-7 TRBV11-2 CASSLDRLQYEQYF
14 TRBJ2-7 TRBV25-1 CASSPNPQGREQYF
14 TRBJ2-2 TRBV7-3 CASSLRQNTGELFF
14 TRBJ2-3 TRBV20-1 CSASASGGTDTQYF
15 TRBJ1-3 TRBV13 CASSSLRTSGNTIYF
17 TRBJ2-2 TRBV24-1 CATSPGRVAGVTGELFF
15 TRBJ1-1 TRBV5-6 CASSSQPTGNTEAFF
14 TRBJ1-1 TRBV29-1 CSTEAQGTGTEAFF
16 TRBJ2-1 TRBV4-1 CASSQDWGASYNEQFF